Listed here are 18 T cell receptor beta chains from one sample, sequenced in a study of identifying expanded T cells in peripheral blood. The method was immunoSEQ multiplex PCR; TCRdb's version includes in-frame clones alone and lacks a portion of them. The sample contains around 60,000 clones, around 81% of which appear only once. Sequencing used blood. These receptors were collected from a person aged 18 to 75 in good health.

The chain has TRBV6-1 and TRBJ2-7, with 7 bases matching TRBD2. The CDR3 extends over 14 amino acids. Germline values: CDR1 MNHNS, CDR2 SASEGT. J gave up 7 bases and V 0 bases, and 6 bases lay outside the gene matches. The chain's CDR3 is CASSEASWGGEQYF. The CDR3, as DNA: TGTGCCAGCAGTGAAGCCTCATGGGGAGGGGAGCAGTACTTC.

This sequence joins TRBV5-8 and TRBJ2-1; D is perhaps TRBD1 (6 bases). The germline gives CDR1 SGHTS, CDR2 YDEGEE. The CDR3 consists of 18 residues. V dropped 2 bases and J dropped 5 bases, with 23 bases sitting between them. The DNA for the CDR3 is TGTGCCAGCAGCTTCCGGGACACAACCGCGTCTTTTAACAATGAGCAGTTCTTC. It codes for CASSFRDTTASFNNEQFF.

The rearrangement links TRBV5-4 to TRBJ1-3; D remains ambiguous. The germline CDR1 and CDR2 sequences are SGHNT and YYREEE (reference sequence). V was pared by 3 bases and J by 0 bases, with 7 bases between. The CDR3 has 14 amino acids. The CDR3 here is CASSSVSSGNTIYF. The CDR3 DNA sequence: TGTGCCAGCAGCTCAGTTAGCTCTGGAAACACCATATATTTT.

In nucleotides, the CDR3 is TGTGCCAGCAGTTACGGAGGGAGGAATGAGCAGTTCTTC. This translates into CASSYGGRNEQFF. This sequence joins TRBV6-6 and TRBJ2-1, with D tentatively TRBD2 (6 bases). Trimming pared 2 bases from V and 7 bases from J, leaving 9 bases between. Germline CDR1 and CDR2: MNHNY and SVGAGI (reference sequence). This CDR3 contains 13 residues.

The gene calls are TRBV6-1 and TRBJ1-2; D gene unclear. Germline V gene lookup returns CDR1 MNHNS and CDR2 SASEGT. CDR3 length: 11 residues. Deletions cut 7 bases from V and 2 bases from J, with 5 bases between. The CDR3 DNA reads as TGTGCCAGCACCAAGAACTATGGCTACACCTTC. Residues: CASTKNYGYTF.

V gene TRBV5-4 combines with J gene TRBJ2-3; 8 bases line up with TRBD1. CDR1 and CDR2 (germline): SGHNT, YYREEE (reference sequence). Losses at the gene ends were 4 bases for V and 5 bases for J; bases not matched to a gene: 9. This CDR3 contains 15 residues. CDR3 sequence reads: CASSLGQGGGDTQYF. For the CDR3, the DNA is TGTGCCAGCAGCCTTGGACAGGGCGGAGGAGATACGCAGTATTTT. Looking up the rest from reference TRBV5-4 and TRBJ2-3 gives the full variable domain: ETGVTQSPTHLIKTRGQQVTLRCSSQSGHNTVSWYQQALGQGPQFIFQYYREEENGRGNFPPRFSGLQFPNYSSELNVNALELDDSALYLCASSLGQGGGDTQYFGPGTRLTVL.

This clone has more than one count but fewer than ten. The chain uses TRBV5-1 and TRBJ1-1; D may be TRBD1 (6 bases). V shed 0 bases and J shed 0 bases, with 12 bases lying between them. The CDR3 is 16 residues long. Germline assignment: CDR1 SGHRS and CDR2 YFSETQ. The CDR3 loop is CASSLAGGRMNTEAFF. The CDR3 DNA reads as TGCGCCAGCAGCTTGGCTGGGGGGCGCATGAACACTGAAGCTTTCTTT.

This chain joins TRBV11-2 and TRBJ2-5, with D possibly being TRBD2 (7 bases). This CDR3 contains 13 residues. The germline V gene encodes CDR1 SGHAT and CDR2 FQNNGV. Trimming left V 7 bases short and J 5 bases short, with 14 bases between. The CDR3 loop is CASTKSGGETQYF. CDR3 DNA: TGTGCCAGCACCAAATCGGGGGGCGAGACCCAGTACTTC.

The J gene is TRBJ1-1, the V gene TRBV7-2; 7 bases align to TRBD1. Germline V lookup: CDR1 SGHTA, CDR2 FQGNSA. This CDR3 has 15 residues. Trimming took 7 bases from V and 0 from J; bases not matched to a gene: 8. This CDR3 is CASNTGRGLNTEAFF. The CDR3 DNA sequence: TGTGCCAGCAACACAGGGAGGGGGCTGAACACTGAAGCTTTCTTT. Combining the CDR3 with reference TRBV7-2 and TRBJ1-1 gives the whole variable domain GAGVSQSPSNKVTEKGKDVELRCDPISGHTALYWYRQSLGQGLEFLIYFQGNSAPDKSGLPSDRFSAERTGGSVSTLTIQRTQQEDSAVYLCASNTGRGLNTEAFFGQGTRLTVV.

This clone was counted once. The chain is built from TRBV5-1 and TRBJ2-3; 7 positions agree with TRBD1. This CDR3 region has 15 residues. Germline CDR1 reads SGHRS; CDR2 reads YFSETQ. The V and J ends lost 1 base and 1 base, in that order; junction bases with no gene match: 3. The CDR3 here is CASSLSGTGTDTQYF. In DNA form, the CDR3 reads TGCGCCAGCAGCTTGTCCGGGACAGGCACAGATACGCAGTATTTT.

The chain uses TRBV27 and TRBJ1-5, with 8 bases lining up with TRBD1. The germline gives CDR1 MNHEY, CDR2 SMNVEV (reference sequence). V lost 5 bases and J lost 5; bases outside the gene matches: 11. The CDR3 covers 16 residues. The CDR3 nucleotides are TGTGCCAGCAGTCCGCGACAGGGGACAAGGGATCAGCCCCAGCATTTT. Translated: CASSPRQGTRDQPQHF.

A few counts support this clone. The chain uses TRBV7-2 and TRBJ2-2, with 7 bases lining up with TRBD2. The V segment lost 3 bases and the J segment 7 bases; nucleotides outside the gene matches: 2. CDR1 is SGHTA and CDR2 is FQGNSA in the germline V gene. CDR3 length: 13 amino acids. The CDR3 DNA reads TGTGCCAGCAGCTTTACTAGCGTCGGGGAGCTGTTTTTT. This codes for CASSFTSVGELFF.

The rearrangement links TRBV18 to TRBJ2-5; D gene unclear. Trimming cost V 6 bases and J 1 base, with 9 bases left between them. The CDR3 runs to 13 residues. Germline V gene data show CDR1 as KGHSH and CDR2 as LQKENI. The CDR3 nucleotides are TGTGCCAGCTCCCCGGGCCGCCAAGAGACCCAGTACTTC. Residues: CASSPGRQETQYF.

The chain uses TRBV2 and TRBJ2-3; D not certain. The germline gives CDR1 SNHLY, CDR2 FYNNEI. The CDR3 consists of 13 residues. V lost 4 bases and J 8 bases, leaving 13 bases between the germline ends. The CDR3 DNA is TGTGCCAGCAGTGTGTGGGCTGACGGTACGCAGTATTTT. Its translation is CASSVWADGTQYF.

The chain uses TRBV6-6 and TRBJ1-2; D is possibly TRBD1 (5 bases). CDR3 length equals 12 residues. V was shortened by 8 bases and J by 2 bases, with 9 bases between the two germline ends. Germline-derived CDR1 and CDR2 are MNHNY and SVGAGI (reference sequence). CDR3 nucleotide sequence: TGTGCCAGCGACAGAGGCAACTATGGCTACACCTTC. Translating gives CASDRGNYGYTF.

The chain employs TRBV27 and TRBJ1-3, with TRBD1 as a possible D gene (5 bases). The CDR3 covers 17 residues. Trimming pared 5 bases from V and 2 bases from J, leaving 19 bases between. The V gene's germline CDR1 is MNHEY and CDR2 SMNVEV (reference sequence). The CDR3 DNA sequence: TGTGCCAGCAGTCACCATGGGGGAGTCCGGGCTGGAAACACCATATATTTT. Translated: CASSHHGGVRAGNTIYF.

The genes are TRBV5-5 and TRBJ2-3; D is possibly TRBD2 (7 bases). Germline lookup yields CDR1 SGHKS and CDR2 YYEKEE (reference sequence). The CDR3 extends over 16 amino acids. Trimming removed 4 bases from V and 2 bases from J, with 17 bases in between. The CDR3 is CASSVGGAPTTDTQYF. The CDR3 DNA sequence: TGTGCCAGCAGCGTTGGGGGGGCACCAACCACAGATACGCAGTATTTT.

This chain connects TRBV11-2 to TRBJ2-7; D not certain. Per the germline V gene, CDR1 is SGHAT and CDR2 is FQNNGV. V shed 3 bases and J shed 2 bases, with 17 bases lying between them. CDR3 length equals 16 residues. The CDR3 sequence is CASSLRNEHGPYEQYF. CDR3 sequence (DNA): TGTGCCAGCAGCTTGCGAAATGAACACGGTCCCTACGAGCAGTACTTC.